Listed below are T cell receptor beta chains from one sample, sequenced in a study of T cell responses to AZD1222 COVID-19 vaccine. Repertoires were generated with immunoSEQ multiplex PCR, while TCRdb's copy carries only in-frame clones and drops some. The sample includes under 70,000 clones, approximately 88% of them seen just once. This specimen consisted of peripheral blood, obtained on day 0 of AZD1222 vaccination. Receptors were obtained from an adult in good health. Each CDR3 is given with its conserved first and last residue. A D gene is named only where the DNA matches it firmly. Expanded clones get a size class; other rows say once, few or many, or leave the size out.

TRBV15,.,.,TRBJ1-6,13,TGTGCCACCAGCAGACAGGGTAATTCACCCCTCCACTTT,CATSRQGNSPLHF
TRBV5-5,.,.,TRBJ1-3,16,TGTGCCAGCAGCTTGTGGCCATCGGGGGTTGGAAACACCATATATTTT,CASSLWPSGVGNTIYF
TRBV11-3,.,.,TRBJ2-2,16,TGTGCCAGCAGCTTAGGGGCAAACAGGGTTACCGGGGAGCTGTTTTTT,CASSLGANRVTGELFF
TRBV11-2,.,.,TRBJ2-3,16,TGTGCCAGCGGGGGAGCGGGTGGACTGATCACAGATACGCAGTATTTT,CASGGAGGLITDTQYF
TRBV30,.,TRBD1,TRBJ1-2,16,TGTGCCTGGACCCCCCTCCCGGGACAGGGGATATATGGCTACACCTTC,CAWTPLPGQGIYGYTF
TRBV2,.,TRBD1,TRBJ2-7,13,TGTGCCAGCAAACGGGACAGCTCCTACGAGCAGTACTTC,CASKRDSSYEQYF
TRBV6-5,.,.,TRBJ2-1,15,TGTGCCAGCAGTTTAGGCGAAACCCTAAACAATGAGCAGTTCTTC,CASSLGETLNNEQFF
TRBV10-3,.,TRBD1,TRBJ1-2,13,TGTGCCATCAGTGAGGAACAGGGGCATGGCTACACCTTC,CAISEEQGHGYTF
TRBV7-9,few,.,TRBJ2-7,14,TGTGCCAGCAGCGCAAACCAGGAGTCAAGGGAGCAGTACTTC,CASSANQESREQYF
TRBV6-1,.,TRBD2,TRBJ2-3,16,TGTGCCAGCAGTGAACGGGCGGGAGCGAGCCGACCGGCGCAGTATTTT,CASSERAGASRPAQYF
TRBV28,.,TRBD1,TRBJ2-2,14,TGTGCCAGCAGTGAACAGGGGCACACCGGGGAGCTGTTTTTT,CASSEQGHTGELFF
TRBV7-2,.,.,TRBJ1-1,16,TGTGCCAGCAGCTTAACCTTCTCGAGCCAGAACACTGAAGCTTTCTTT,CASSLTFSSQNTEAFF
TRBV7-9,.,.,TRBJ1-4,17,TGTGCCAGCAGCCCGGACGGACCCCGAGCTCTTAATGAAAAACTGTTTTTT,CASSPDGPRALNEKLFF
TRBV5-1,.,.,TRBJ2-6,16,TGCGCCAGCAGCTTGGCGAACAGTTTCGGGGCCAACGTCCTGACTTTC,CASSLANSFGANVLTF
TRBV5-1,.,.,TRBJ2-1,17,TGCGCCAGCAGCTTGCCTTCCCTACAGGTTAACTACAATGAGCAGTTCTTC,CASSLPSLQVNYNEQFF
TRBV4-3,.,.,TRBJ1-1,14,TGCGCCAGCAGCCAAGATAACCCACCTCAAGGAGCTTTCTTT,CASSQDNPPQGAFF
TRBV11-2,.,.,TRBJ2-1,13,TGTGCCAGCAGCTTAGACCTTTACTTCGAGCAGTTCTTC,CASSLDLYFEQFF